Listed below are T cell receptor beta chains from one sample, sequenced in a study of neurological immune-mediated disorders. One entry per CDR3 protein results from TCRdb running MiXCR on the 5' RACE reads. The top ten hold about an eighth of the sample, which has 57,000 or so distinct CDR3 sequences, around a tenth seen once. Sequencing used PBMCs. These receptors were taken from a man aged 25 to 45 in good health. Both conserved end residues are part of each CDR3. A D gene is named only where the DNA matches it firmly. Part of the rows lack a size; the others show once, few, many or a class for expanded clones.

>TRBV5-1|many|TRBJ1-1|.
TGCGCCAGCAGCCTTACAGGGCTCGTCACTGAAGCTTTCTTT
CASSLTGLVTEAFF
>TRBV5-1|many|TRBJ2-2|.
TGCGCCAGCAGCTCAGGCCAGAACACCGGGGAGCTGTTTTTT
CASSSGQNTGELFF
>TRBV12-3/TRBV12-4|many|TRBJ1-5|TRBD1
TGTGCCAGCAGTTTCGCGACAGGGTTCAATCAGCCCCAGCATTTT
CASSFATGFNQPQHF
>TRBV11-2|.|TRBJ2-7|.
TGTGCCAGCAGCTTACAGGTACTGCAGTCTTACGAGCAGTACTTC
CASSLQVLQSYEQYF
>TRBV28|many|TRBJ2-5|.
TGTGCCAGCAGTACGCCCACGCAAGAGACCCAGTACTTC
CASSTPTQETQYF
>TRBV14|.|TRBJ2-2|.
TGTGCCAGCAGGCATTGTAACACCGGGGAGCTGTTTTTT
CASRHCNTGELFF
>TRBV27|many|TRBJ1-1|.
TGTGCCAGCAGTTTATTCCGGGACGAGAACACTGAAGCTTTCTTT
CASSLFRDENTEAFF
>TRBV7-9|many|TRBJ1-5|.
TGTGCCAGCTCCGGGACCGGTCAGCCCCAGCATTTT
CASSGTGQPQHF
>TRBV7-8|many|TRBJ2-7|TRBD2
TGTGCCAGCAGCCCGGGAGGGGGAGCGACCTACGAGCAGTACTTC
CASSPGGGATYEQYF
>TRBV28|many|TRBJ2-3|.
TGTGCCAGCAGTTTCAGCGGTTCTAGCACAGATACGCAGTATTTT
CASSFSGSSTDTQYF
>TRBV20-1|many|TRBJ2-7|.
TGCAGTGCTGTAACTAGCTACGGGTCCTCAACGACCTACGAGCAGTACTTC
CSAVTSYGSSTTYEQYF
>TRBV7-2|many|TRBJ1-1|.
TGTGCCAGCAGCTTAGTCGGCAGGTATGAAGCTTTCTTT
CASSLVGRYEAFF
>TRBV5-1|.|TRBJ1-2|.
TGCGCCAGCAGACCGACAGCTGATGGCTACACCTTC
CASRPTADGYTF
>TRBV20-1|many|TRBJ2-2|.
TGCAGTGCTCGGGATTGGGATCTGGCCGGGGAGCTGTTTTTT
CSARDWDLAGELFF
>TRBV5-1|.|TRBJ1-2|.
TGCGCCAGCAGCATCGAGACAGTAGACTATGGCTACACCTTC
CASSIETVDYGYTF
>TRBV5-1|many|TRBJ2-1|.
TGCGCCAGCAGCTTATCCGGGACACCCAACTCCTACAATGAGCAGTTCTTC
CASSLSGTPNSYNEQFF
>TRBV7-2|.|TRBJ2-5|.
TGTGCCAGCAGCTGGGTATCGGGAGTAAGTCCGCAGACCCAGTACTTC
CASSWVSGVSPQTQYF
>TRBV20-1|many|TRBJ2-7|.
TGCAGTGCTAGAGACGGGGCGTTCTACGCCGAGCAGTACTTC
CSARDGAFYAEQYF
>TRBV6-2/TRBV6-3|few|TRBJ2-7|.
TGTGCCAGCAGTTACTCGCTTCGATACGAGCAGTACTTC
CASSYSLRYEQYF
>TRBV20-1|many|TRBJ2-1|.
TGCAGTGCTAGGGTAGAGCTCCTGGGTGAGCAGTTCTTC
CSARVELLGEQFF
>TRBV4-1|many|TRBJ2-7|.
TGCGCCAGCAGCCTTGCGGAAGAGCAGTACTTC
CASSLAEEQYF
>TRBV10-3|many|TRBJ2-3|.
TGTGCCATCGGGAAGGTTGGCACAGATACGCAGTATTTT
CAIGKVGTDTQYF
>TRBV29-1|many|TRBJ2-7|TRBD2
TGCAGCGTTCTCGTGACTAGCGGGAGATACGAGCAGTACTTC
CSVLVTSGRYEQYF
>TRBV5-1|many|TRBJ2-5|.
TGCGCCAGCAGCTTGGAGGACAGAATGTCGACCCAGTACTTC
CASSLEDRMSTQYF
>TRBV27|many|TRBJ1-2|.
TGTGCCAGCAGTTTTTCGTCGGGGCTTGGCTACACCTTC
CASSFSSGLGYTF
>TRBV9|.|TRBJ2-7|TRBD2
TGTGCCAGCTCCCCGGGACTAGAGATCGGATACGAGCAGTACTTC
CASSPGLEIGYEQYF
>TRBV5-1|many|TRBJ1-3|.
TGCGCCAGCAGCTTGGCCGGCGACACCATATATTTT
CASSLAGDTIYF
>TRBV9|medium-sized|TRBJ1-5|.
TGTGCCAGCAGCGTAGGAGTACATAGCAATCAGCCCCAGCATTTT
CASSVGVHSNQPQHF
>TRBV15|many|TRBJ2-3|TRBD2
TGTGCCACCAGCAGAGATTGGGCGGGGGGCACAGATACGCAGTATTTT
CATSRDWAGGTDTQYF
>TRBV5-1|many|TRBJ2-7|.
TGCGCCAGCAGCTTGAGGCAGGGCTCCTACGAGCAGTACTTC
CASSLRQGSYEQYF
>TRBV3-1|many|TRBJ2-3|.
TGTGCCAGCAGCGCTCGGCGGGACGGTGGCACAGATACGCAGTATTTT
CASSARRDGGTDTQYF
>TRBV3-1|many|TRBJ2-2|.
TGTGCCAGCAGCCAAGATCTTGCCGGGGAGCTGTTTTTT
CASSQDLAGELFF
>TRBV7-9|.|TRBJ2-7|.
TGTGCCAGCAGCCCCCCGGGGACCTACTCCTACGAGCAGTACTTC
CASSPPGTYSYEQYF
>TRBV20-1|many|TRBJ2-7|TRBD1
TGCAGTGCTAGGACAGGGGGGCCCTACGAGCAGTACTTC
CSARTGGPYEQYF
>TRBV20-1|many|TRBJ2-5|.
TGCAGTGCTAGAGATGGCGAGCGGCTAGGGACCCAGTACTTC
CSARDGERLGTQYF
>TRBV7-8|many|TRBJ1-5|.
TGTGCCAGCAGCCTAAGCTGGACAGTCGATAGCAATCAGCCCCAGCATTTT
CASSLSWTVDSNQPQHF
>TRBV20-1|many|TRBJ2-2|.
TGCAGTGCTAGATTGTCAGGGTGGTCCGGGGAGCTGTTTTTT
CSARLSGWSGELFF
>TRBV10-3|many|TRBJ1-1|.
TGTGCCATCAGTGCCCCAGGGAACACTGAAGCTTTCTTT
CAISAPGNTEAFF
>TRBV5-1|many|TRBJ2-7|TRBD2
TGCGCCAGCAGCTTAGGGCTAGCGGGAACCTACGAGCAGTACTTC
CASSLGLAGTYEQYF
>TRBV29-1|many|TRBJ2-1|.
TGCAGCCTCTCGGGGGGCGCGATAAATGAGCAGTTCTTC
CSLSGGAINEQFF
>TRBV20-1|.|TRBJ1-1|TRBD1
TGCAGTGCCAGACAGGGGTTGAACACTGAAGCTTTCTTT
CSARQGLNTEAFF
>TRBV20-1|many|TRBJ2-3|.
TGCAGTGCTAGAGAAATGGCCTCAGATACGCAGTATTTT
CSAREMASDTQYF
>TRBV14|many|TRBJ2-2|TRBD2
TGTGCCAGCAGCCAAGTGACTAGCGGGAGCGGCGGGGAGCTGTTTTTT
CASSQVTSGSGGELFF
>TRBV3-1|many|TRBJ2-7|.
TGTGCCAGCAGCCAGCCGCCGAGGACAGACGAGCAGTACTTC
CASSQPPRTDEQYF
>TRBV14|many|TRBJ2-7|TRBD2
TGTGCCAGCAGCCAAGGGACTAGCGGGAGCCAAGAGCAGTACTTC
CASSQGTSGSQEQYF
>TRBV10-3|many|TRBJ2-7|TRBD2
TGTGCCACCACGGGGGGGGCCTCCTACGAGCAGTACTTC
CATTGGASYEQYF
>TRBV5-1|many|TRBJ2-2|.
TGCGCCAGCAGCTTGATGACAGCACAAAACACCGGGGAGCTGTTTTTT
CASSLMTAQNTGELFF
>TRBV20-1|many|TRBJ2-3|TRBD2
TGCAGTGCTAGGATGATAACTAGCGGGGGGCTGGATACGCAGTATTTT
CSARMITSGGLDTQYF
>TRBV7-9|many|TRBJ1-2|TRBD1
TGTGCCAGCAGCTTGCCGGACAGGGACTATGGCTACACCTTC
CASSLPDRDYGYTF
>TRBV11-2|few|TRBJ2-7|TRBD2
TGTGCCAGCAGCTGGGGGACTAGCGGGTCTAACACCTACGAGCAGTACTTC
CASSWGTSGSNTYEQYF
>TRBV25-1|.|TRBJ2-5|.
TGTGCCAGCAGAGACAGAGTACAAGAGACCCAGTACTTC
CASRDRVQETQYF
>TRBV10-2|.|TRBJ2-7|TRBD2
TGCGCAAGCAGAACCGGGACTAGCGGGAGGCCCGCGACCTACGAGCAGTACTTC
CASRTGTSGRPATYEQYF